This TCR beta chain was documented in a study of T cell responses to AZD1222 COVID-19 vaccine. Regarding the study as a whole: At baseline, just a handful of AZD1222 recipients tested seropositive. The donor cohort was predominantly white British with a female majority, and clonal diversity may have been underestimated. Spike as a whole was targeted by vaccine-associated CD4 TCRs, dominant at 160-218 and 743-854. Vaccination with two AZD1222 doses was followed by a rise in Spike-specific TCR breadth and depth.

In the case of this clone: What it binds is not known.

This table comes from immunoSEQ multiplex PCR, and its TCRdb copy is limited to in-frame clones, with some not included. The profile shows some 150,000 clones, around 89% of them singletons. This CDR3 comprises 16 residues. Germline values: CDR1 MDHEN, CDR2 SYDVKM. Trimming removed 6 bases from V and 1 base from J, with 13 bases in between. The source was peripheral blood, collected on day 0 of AZD1222 vaccination. This chain uses TRBV28 with TRBJ1-6; maybe TRBD1 (5 bases). The source is an adult in good health. CDR3 nucleotide sequence: TGTGCCAGCAGGGCGCAGGGTAGATCCTATAATTCACCCCTCCACTTT. This encodes CASRAQGRSYNSPLHF.